Listed below are T cell receptor beta chains from one sample, sequenced in a study of cytomegalovirus exposure and HLA in healthy donors. Libraries were prepared by immunoSEQ multiplex PCR; TCRdb keeps only in-frame clonotypes and omits some of them. This table has some 99,000 clones, roughly 76% appearing once. The sequencing sample was made of PBMCs. The receptors were sampled from a female donor in good health and CMV-seronegative. Both conserved end residues are part of each CDR3. The D gene is left open where the match is weak. Clone size, where shown, is once, few, many, or a class for clones that have expanded.

j_gene: TRBJ2-2
d_gene: TRBD2
abundance: few
v_gene: TRBV6-4
CDR3nt: TGTGCCAGCAGCGAACTAGCGGGAGGACTCACCGGGGAGCTGTTTTTT
CDR3aa: CASSELAGGLTGELFF

j_gene: TRBJ1-2
d_gene: TRBD1
abundance: .
v_gene: TRBV27
CDR3nt: TGTGCCAGCAGTAGCCCTTCACAGGGGGCCTATGGCTACACCTTC
CDR3aa: CASSSPSQGAYGYTF

j_gene: TRBJ2-4
d_gene: TRBD2
abundance: medium-sized
v_gene: TRBV28
CDR3nt: TGTGCCAGCAGTCTTGGCGGGGGAAACATTCAGTACTTC
CDR3aa: CASSLGGGNIQYF

j_gene: TRBJ2-2
d_gene: .
abundance: .
v_gene: TRBV27
CDR3nt: TGTGCCAGCAGTTTAGGAGCTAGGGAGCTGTTTTTT
CDR3aa: CASSLGARELFF

j_gene: TRBJ1-5
d_gene: TRBD1
abundance: .
v_gene: TRBV19
CDR3nt: TGTGCCAGTAGCCTGACAGGGGATCGGCGGCCCCAGCATTTT
CDR3aa: CASSLTGDRRPQHF

j_gene: TRBJ2-1
d_gene: TRBD2
abundance: .
v_gene: TRBV4-2
CDR3nt: TGTGCCAGCAGCCGAGGACTAGCGCCTAACAATGAGCAGTTCTTC
CDR3aa: CASSRGLAPNNEQFF

j_gene: TRBJ1-2
d_gene: TRBD1
abundance: many
v_gene: TRBV5-5
CDR3nt: TGTGCCAGCAGCTTGGGCGGACAGGGGCCTGGCTACACCTTC
CDR3aa: CASSLGGQGPGYTF

j_gene: TRBJ1-5
d_gene: .
abundance: .
v_gene: TRBV7-8
CDR3nt: TGTGCCAGCAGCTTAGAACCCGCGGGCAATCAGCCCCAGCATTTT
CDR3aa: CASSLEPAGNQPQHF

j_gene: TRBJ2-7
d_gene: .
abundance: .
v_gene: TRBV21-1
CDR3nt: TGTGCCAGCAGCAATCGAAGACTAGCGCCGCAGGAGCAGTACTTC
CDR3aa: CASSNRRLAPQEQYF

j_gene: TRBJ2-1
d_gene: .
abundance: .
v_gene: TRBV10-1
CDR3nt: TGCGCCAGCAGTGGTAGTGAATCCTACAATGAGCAGTTCTTC
CDR3aa: CASSGSESYNEQFF

j_gene: TRBJ2-1
d_gene: TRBD2
abundance: .
v_gene: TRBV9
CDR3nt: TGTGCCAGCAGCGTGGCGGGGGTGTCCTACAATGAGCAGTTCTTC
CDR3aa: CASSVAGVSYNEQFF

j_gene: TRBJ2-7
d_gene: TRBD2
abundance: .
v_gene: TRBV5-1
CDR3nt: TGCGCCAGCAGCTTGGCTAGCGGCCTCTACGAGCAGTACTTC
CDR3aa: CASSLASGLYEQYF

j_gene: TRBJ1-4
d_gene: .
abundance: .
v_gene: TRBV5-3
CDR3nt: TGTGCCAGAAGCTTGGCCTTACAGATCCTTGCAACTAATGAAAAACTGTTTTTT
CDR3aa: CARSLALQILATNEKLFF